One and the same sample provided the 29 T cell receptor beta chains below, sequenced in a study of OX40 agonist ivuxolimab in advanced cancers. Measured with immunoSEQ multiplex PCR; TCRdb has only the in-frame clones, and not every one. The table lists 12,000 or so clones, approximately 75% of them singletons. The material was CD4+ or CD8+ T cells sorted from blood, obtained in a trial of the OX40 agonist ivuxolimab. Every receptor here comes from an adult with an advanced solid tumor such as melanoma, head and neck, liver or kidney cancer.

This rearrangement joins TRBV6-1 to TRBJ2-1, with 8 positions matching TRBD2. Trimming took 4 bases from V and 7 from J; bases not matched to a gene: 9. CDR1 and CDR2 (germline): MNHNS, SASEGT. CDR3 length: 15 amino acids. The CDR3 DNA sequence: TGTGCCAGCAGTGTTGACGGGGGGGCTAGTAATGAGCAGTTCTTC. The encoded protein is CASSVDGGASNEQFF.

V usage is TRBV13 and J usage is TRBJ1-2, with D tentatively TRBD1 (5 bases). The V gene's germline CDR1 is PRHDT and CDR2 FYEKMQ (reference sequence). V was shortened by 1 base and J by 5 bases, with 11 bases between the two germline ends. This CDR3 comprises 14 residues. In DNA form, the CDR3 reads TGTGCCAGCAGCTTAGATCGGGGCAGGTATGGCTACACCTTC. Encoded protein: CASSLDRGRYGYTF. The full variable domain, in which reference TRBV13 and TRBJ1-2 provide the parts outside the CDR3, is AAGVIQSPRHLIKEKRETATLKCYPIPRHDTVYWYQQGPGQDPQFLISFYEKMQSDKGSIPDRFSAQQFSDYHSELNMSSLELGDSALYFCASSLDRGRYGYTFGSGTRLTVV.

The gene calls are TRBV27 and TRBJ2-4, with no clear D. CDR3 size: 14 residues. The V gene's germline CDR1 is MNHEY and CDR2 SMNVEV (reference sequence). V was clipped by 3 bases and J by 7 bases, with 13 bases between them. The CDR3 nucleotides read TGTGCCAGCAGTTTCAGGCATGGCCGTAACATTCAGTACTTC. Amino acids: CASSFRHGRNIQYF.

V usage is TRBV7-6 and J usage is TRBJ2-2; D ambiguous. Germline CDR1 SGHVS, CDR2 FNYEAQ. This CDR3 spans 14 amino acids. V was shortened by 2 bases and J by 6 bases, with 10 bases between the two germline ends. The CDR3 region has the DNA TGTGCCAGCAGCTTATTAACCGTGTCCGGGGAGCTGTTTTTT. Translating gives CASSLLTVSGELFF. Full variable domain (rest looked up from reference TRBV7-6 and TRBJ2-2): GAGVSQSPRYKVTKRGQDVALRCDPISGHVSLYWYRQALGQGPEFLTYFNYEAQQDKSGLPNDRFSAERPEGSISTLTIQRTEQRDSAMYRCASSLLTVSGELFFGEGSRLTVL.

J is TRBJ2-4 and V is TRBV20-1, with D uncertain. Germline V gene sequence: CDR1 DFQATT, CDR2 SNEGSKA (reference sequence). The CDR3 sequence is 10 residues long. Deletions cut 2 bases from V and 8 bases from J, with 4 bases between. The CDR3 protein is CSARLDIQYF. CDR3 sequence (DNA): TGCAGTGCTAGACTGGACATTCAGTACTTC.

The CDR3 region is CAWSAGPGTEFNYGYTF. The CDR3 bases are TGTGCCTGGAGCGCTGGACCTGGGACGGAGTTTAACTATGGCTACACCTTC. The chain links TRBV30 to TRBJ1-2; possible D gene TRBD1, 5 bases. Germline CDR1 GTSNPN, CDR2 SVGIG (reference sequence). This CDR3 contains 17 residues. V was shortened by 3 bases and J by 1 base, with 21 bases between the two germline ends.

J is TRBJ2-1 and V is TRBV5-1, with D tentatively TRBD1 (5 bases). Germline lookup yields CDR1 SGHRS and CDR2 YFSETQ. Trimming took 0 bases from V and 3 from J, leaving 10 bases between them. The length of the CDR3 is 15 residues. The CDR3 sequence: CASSLEGSVYNEQFF. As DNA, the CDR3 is TGCGCCAGCAGCTTGGAGGGGTCAGTCTACAATGAGCAGTTCTTC.

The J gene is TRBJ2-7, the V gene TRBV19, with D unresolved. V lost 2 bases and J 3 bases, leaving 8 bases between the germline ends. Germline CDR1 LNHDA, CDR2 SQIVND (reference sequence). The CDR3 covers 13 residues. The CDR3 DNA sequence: TGTGCCAGTAGTATATATCACAGCTACGAGCAGTACTTC. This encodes CASSIYHSYEQYF.

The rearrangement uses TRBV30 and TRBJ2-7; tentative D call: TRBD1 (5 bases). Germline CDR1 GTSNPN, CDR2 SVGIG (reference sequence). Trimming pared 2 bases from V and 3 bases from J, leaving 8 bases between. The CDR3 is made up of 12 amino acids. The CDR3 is CAWSTGSYEQYF. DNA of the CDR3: TGTGCCTGGAGTACAGGAAGCTACGAGCAGTACTTC.

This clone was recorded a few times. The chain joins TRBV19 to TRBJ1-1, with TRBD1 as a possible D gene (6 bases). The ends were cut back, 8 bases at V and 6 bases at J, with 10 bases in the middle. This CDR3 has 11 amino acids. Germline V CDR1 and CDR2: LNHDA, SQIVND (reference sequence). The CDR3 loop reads CASSQGPEAFF. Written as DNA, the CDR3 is TGTGCCAGTTCACAGGGCCCTGAAGCTTTCTTT.

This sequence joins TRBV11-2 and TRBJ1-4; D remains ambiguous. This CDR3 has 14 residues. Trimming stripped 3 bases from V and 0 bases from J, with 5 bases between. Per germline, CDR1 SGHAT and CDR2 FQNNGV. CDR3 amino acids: CASSFGATNEKLFF. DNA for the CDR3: TGTGCCAGCAGCTTTGGCGCAACTAATGAAAAACTGTTTTTT.

CDR3 protein: CASSLVPGEGGNEQFF. The CDR3 nucleotides are TGCGCCAGCAGCTTGGTTCCCGGGGAGGGCGGCAATGAGCAGTTCTTC. V gene TRBV5-1 combines with J gene TRBJ2-1; the match to TRBD2 covers 7 bases. CDR1 and CDR2 (germline): SGHRS, YFSETQ. CDR3 length: 16 residues. Trimming took 0 bases from V and 6 from J; bases not matched to a gene: 9.

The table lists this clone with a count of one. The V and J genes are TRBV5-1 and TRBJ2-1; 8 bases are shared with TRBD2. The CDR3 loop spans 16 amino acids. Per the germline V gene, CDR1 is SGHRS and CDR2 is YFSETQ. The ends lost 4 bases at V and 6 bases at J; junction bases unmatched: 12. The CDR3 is CASSQTGTSQLNEQFF. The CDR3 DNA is TGCGCCAGCAGCCAAACCGGGACTAGTCAGCTCAATGAGCAGTTCTTC.

The CDR3 sequence: CASSLGREQETQYF. The CDR3 nucleotides read TGTGCCAGCAGCTTGGGCAGGGAACAAGAGACCCAGTACTTC. The chain combines TRBV7-6 with TRBJ2-5; a weak D match, TRBD1 (5 bases). CDR3 length: 14 residues. Per the germline V gene, CDR1 is SGHVS and CDR2 is FNYEAQ. The germline V and J ends were trimmed by 3 bases and 2 bases, with 10 bases remaining between them.

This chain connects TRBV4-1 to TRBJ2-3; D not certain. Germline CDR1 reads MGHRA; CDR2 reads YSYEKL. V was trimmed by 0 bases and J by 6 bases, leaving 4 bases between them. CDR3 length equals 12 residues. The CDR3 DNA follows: TGCGCCAGCAGCCAAGACTGGGATACGCAGTATTTT. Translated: CASSQDWDTQYF.

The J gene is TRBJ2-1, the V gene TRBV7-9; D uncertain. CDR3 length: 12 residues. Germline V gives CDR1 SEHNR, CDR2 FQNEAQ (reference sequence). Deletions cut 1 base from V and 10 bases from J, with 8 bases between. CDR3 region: CASSLGGYEQFF. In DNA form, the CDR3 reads TGTGCCAGCAGCTTAGGAGGTTACGAGCAGTTCTTC.

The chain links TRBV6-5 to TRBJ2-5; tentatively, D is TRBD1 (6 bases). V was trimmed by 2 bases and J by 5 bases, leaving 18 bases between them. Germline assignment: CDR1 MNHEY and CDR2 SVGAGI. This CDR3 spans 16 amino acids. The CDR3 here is CASSYLPGQLAETQYF. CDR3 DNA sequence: TGTGCCAGCAGTTACCTGCCGGGACAACTGGCGGAGACCCAGTACTTC.

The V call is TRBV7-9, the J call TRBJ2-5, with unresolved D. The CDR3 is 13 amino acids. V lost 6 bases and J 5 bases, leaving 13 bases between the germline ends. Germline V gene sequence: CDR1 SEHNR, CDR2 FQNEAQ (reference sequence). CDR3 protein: CASRPPTQETQYF. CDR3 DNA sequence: TGTGCCAGCAGGCCCCCCACGCAGGAGACCCAGTACTTC. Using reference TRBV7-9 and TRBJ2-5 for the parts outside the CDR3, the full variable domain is DTGVSQNPRHKITKRGQNVTFRCDPISEHNRLYWYRQTLGQGPEFLTYFQNEAQLEKSRLLSDRFSAERPKGSFSTLEIQRTEQGDSAMYLCASRPPTQETQYFGPGTRLLVL.

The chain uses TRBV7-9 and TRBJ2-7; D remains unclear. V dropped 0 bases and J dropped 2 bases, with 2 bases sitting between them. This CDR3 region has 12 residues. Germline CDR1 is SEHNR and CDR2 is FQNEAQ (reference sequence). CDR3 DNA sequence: TGTGCCAGCAGCTTAGCCCCCTACGAGCAGTACTTC. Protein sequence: CASSLAPYEQYF. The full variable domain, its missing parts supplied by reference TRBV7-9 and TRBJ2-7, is DTGVSQNPRHKITKRGQNVTFRCDPISEHNRLYWYRQTLGQGPEFLTYFQNEAQLEKSRLLSDRFSAERPKGSFSTLEIQRTEQGDSAMYLCASSLAPYEQYFGPGTRLTVT.

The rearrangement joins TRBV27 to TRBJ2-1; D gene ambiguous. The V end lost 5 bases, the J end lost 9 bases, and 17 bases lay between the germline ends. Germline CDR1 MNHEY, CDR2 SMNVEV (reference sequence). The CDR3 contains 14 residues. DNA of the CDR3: TGTGCCAGCAGTCCCAGAGAAGTCCAGTTTGAGCAGTTCTTC. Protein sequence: CASSPREVQFEQFF.

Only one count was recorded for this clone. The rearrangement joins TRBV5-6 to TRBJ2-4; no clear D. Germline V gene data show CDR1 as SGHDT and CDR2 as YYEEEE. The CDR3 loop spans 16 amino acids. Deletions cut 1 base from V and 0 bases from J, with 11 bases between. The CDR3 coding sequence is TGTGCCAGCAGCTTGCTCCAGCTTCTAGCCAAAAACATTCAGTACTTC. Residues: CASSLLQLLAKNIQYF.

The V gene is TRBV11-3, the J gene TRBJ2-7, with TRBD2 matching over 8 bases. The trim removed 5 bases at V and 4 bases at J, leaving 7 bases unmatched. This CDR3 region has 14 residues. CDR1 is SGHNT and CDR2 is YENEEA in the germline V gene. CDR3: CASSPWTSSYEQYF. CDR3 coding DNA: TGTGCCAGCAGCCCATGGACTAGCAGTTACGAGCAGTACTTC. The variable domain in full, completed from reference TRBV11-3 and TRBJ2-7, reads EAGVVQSPRYKIIEKKQPVAFWCNPISGHNTLYWYLQNLGQGPELLIRYENEEAVDDSQLPKDRFSAERLKGVDSTLKIQPAELGDSAVYLCASSPWTSSYEQYFGPGTRLTVT.

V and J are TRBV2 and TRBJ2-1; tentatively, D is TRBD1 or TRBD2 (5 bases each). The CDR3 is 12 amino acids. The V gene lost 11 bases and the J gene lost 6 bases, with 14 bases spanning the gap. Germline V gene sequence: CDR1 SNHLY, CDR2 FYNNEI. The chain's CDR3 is CASQGDRNEQFF. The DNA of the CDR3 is TGTGCCTCGCAAGGGGACCGCAATGAGCAGTTCTTC. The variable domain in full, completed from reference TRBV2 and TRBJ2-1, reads EPEVTQTPSHQVTQMGQEVILRCVPISNHLYFYWYRQILGQKVEFLVSFYNNEISEKSEIFDDQFSVERPDGSNFTLKIRSTKLEDSAMYFCASQGDRNEQFFGPGTRLTVL.

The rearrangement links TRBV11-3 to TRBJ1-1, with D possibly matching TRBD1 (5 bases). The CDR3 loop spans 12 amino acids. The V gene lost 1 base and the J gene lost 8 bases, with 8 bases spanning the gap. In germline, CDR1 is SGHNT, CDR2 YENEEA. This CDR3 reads CASSLAGPEAFF. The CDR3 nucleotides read TGTGCCAGCAGCTTAGCGGGACCAGAAGCTTTCTTT.

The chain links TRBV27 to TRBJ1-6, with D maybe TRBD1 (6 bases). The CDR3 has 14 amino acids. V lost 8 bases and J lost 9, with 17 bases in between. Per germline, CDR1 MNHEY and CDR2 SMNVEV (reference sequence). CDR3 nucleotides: TGTGCCAGCGAATACAGGGCGGTTTTTTCACCCCTCCACTTT. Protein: CASEYRAVFSPLHF.

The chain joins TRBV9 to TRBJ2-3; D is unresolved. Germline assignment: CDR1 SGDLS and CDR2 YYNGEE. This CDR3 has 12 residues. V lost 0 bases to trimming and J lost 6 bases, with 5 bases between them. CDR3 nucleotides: TGTGCCAGCAGCGTAGCTACTGATACGCAGTATTTT. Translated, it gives CASSVATDTQYF.

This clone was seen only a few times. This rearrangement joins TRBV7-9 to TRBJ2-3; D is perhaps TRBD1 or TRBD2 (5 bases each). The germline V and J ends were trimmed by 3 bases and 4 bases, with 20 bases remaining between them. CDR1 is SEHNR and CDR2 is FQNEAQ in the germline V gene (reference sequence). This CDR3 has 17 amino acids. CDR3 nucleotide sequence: TGTGCCAGCAGCTTTGCATCCGGGACCCGCGGTTCAGATACGCAGTATTTT. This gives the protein CASSFASGTRGSDTQYF.

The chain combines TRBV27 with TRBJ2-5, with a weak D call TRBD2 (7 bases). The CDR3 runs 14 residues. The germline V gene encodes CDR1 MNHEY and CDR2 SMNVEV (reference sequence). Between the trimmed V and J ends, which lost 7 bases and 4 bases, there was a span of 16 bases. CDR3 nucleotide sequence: TGTGCCAGCACGCCGGGGGGCTCAATAGAGACCCAGTACTTC. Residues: CASTPGGSIETQYF.

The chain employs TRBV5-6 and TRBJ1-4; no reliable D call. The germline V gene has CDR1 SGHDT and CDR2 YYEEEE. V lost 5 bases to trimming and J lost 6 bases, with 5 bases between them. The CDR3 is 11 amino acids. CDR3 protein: CASSLDEKLFF. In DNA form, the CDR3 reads TGTGCCAGCAGTCTGGATGAAAAACTGTTTTTT.